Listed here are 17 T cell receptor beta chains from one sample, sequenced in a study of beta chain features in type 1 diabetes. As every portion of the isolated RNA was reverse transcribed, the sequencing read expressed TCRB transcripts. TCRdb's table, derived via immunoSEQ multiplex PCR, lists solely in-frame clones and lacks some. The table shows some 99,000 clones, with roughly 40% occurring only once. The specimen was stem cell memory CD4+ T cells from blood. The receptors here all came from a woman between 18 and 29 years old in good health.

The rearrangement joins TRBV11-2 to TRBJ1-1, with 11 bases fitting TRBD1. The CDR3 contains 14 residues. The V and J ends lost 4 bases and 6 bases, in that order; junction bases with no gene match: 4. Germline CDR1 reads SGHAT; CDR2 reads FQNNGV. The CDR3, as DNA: TGTGCCAGCAGCTCAGGACAGGGGGCTTCTGAAGCTTTCTTT. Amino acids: CASSSGQGASEAFF. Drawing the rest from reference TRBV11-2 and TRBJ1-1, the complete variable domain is EAGVAQSPRYKIIEKRQSVAFWCNPISGHATLYWYQQILGQGPKLLIQFQNNGVVDDSQLPKDRFSAERLKGVDSTLKIQPAKLEDSAVYLCASSSGQGASEAFFGQGTRLTVV.

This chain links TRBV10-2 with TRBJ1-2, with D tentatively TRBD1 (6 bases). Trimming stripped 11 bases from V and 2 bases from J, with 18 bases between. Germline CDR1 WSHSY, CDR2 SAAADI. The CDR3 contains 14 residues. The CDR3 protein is CAVSRDMENYGYTF. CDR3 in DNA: TGCGCCGTCTCCCGGGACATGGAAAACTATGGCTACACCTTC.

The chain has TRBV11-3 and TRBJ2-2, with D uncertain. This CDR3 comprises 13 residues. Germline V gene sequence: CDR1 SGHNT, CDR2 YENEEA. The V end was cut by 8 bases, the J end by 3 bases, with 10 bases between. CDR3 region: CASRGQDTGELFF. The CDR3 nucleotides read TGTGCCAGCCGTGGCCAGGACACCGGGGAGCTGTTTTTT.

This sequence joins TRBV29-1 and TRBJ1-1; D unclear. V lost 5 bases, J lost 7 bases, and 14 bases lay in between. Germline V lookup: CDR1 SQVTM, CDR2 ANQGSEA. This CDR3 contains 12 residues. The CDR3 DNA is TGCAGCGTTAGAGCAGACGGAGTTGAAGCTTTCTTT. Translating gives CSVRADGVEAFF.

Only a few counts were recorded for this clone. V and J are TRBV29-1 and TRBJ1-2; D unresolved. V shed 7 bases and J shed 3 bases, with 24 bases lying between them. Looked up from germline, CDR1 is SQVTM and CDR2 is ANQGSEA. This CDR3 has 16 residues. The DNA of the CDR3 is TGCAGCGCCCGCCGGGTGGCGCGGGGATCGTACTATGGCTACACCTTC. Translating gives CSARRVARGSYYGYTF.

The CDR3 region has the DNA TGTGCCAGCGCGGGATCAGGTACAGATACGCAGTATTTT. Residues: CASAGSGTDTQYF. The V and J genes are TRBV28 and TRBJ2-3; weak D call: TRBD2 (6 bases). CDR3 length equals 13 residues. Trimming pared 8 bases from V and 3 bases from J, leaving 12 bases between. CDR1 is MDHEN, CDR2 SYDVKM, per germline. The whole variable domain, filled in from reference TRBV28 and TRBJ2-3, reads DVKVTQSSRYLVKRTGEKVFLECVQDMDHENMFWYRQDPGLGLRLIYFSYDVKMKEKGDIPEGYSVSREKKERFSLILESASTNQTSMYLCASAGSGTDTQYFGPGTRLTVL.

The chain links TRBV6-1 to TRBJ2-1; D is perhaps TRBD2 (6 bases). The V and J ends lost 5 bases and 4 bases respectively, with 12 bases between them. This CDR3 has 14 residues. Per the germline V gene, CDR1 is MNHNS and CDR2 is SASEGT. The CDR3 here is CASSPRDPYNEQFF. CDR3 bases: TGTGCCAGCAGTCCGCGGGATCCATACAATGAGCAGTTCTTC.

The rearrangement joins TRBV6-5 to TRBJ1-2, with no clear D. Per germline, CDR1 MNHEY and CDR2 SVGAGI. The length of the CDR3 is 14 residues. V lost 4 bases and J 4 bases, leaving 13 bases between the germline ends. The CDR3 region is CASSSTAFTYGYTF. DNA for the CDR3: TGTGCCAGCAGTTCAACAGCCTTTACCTATGGCTACACCTTC.

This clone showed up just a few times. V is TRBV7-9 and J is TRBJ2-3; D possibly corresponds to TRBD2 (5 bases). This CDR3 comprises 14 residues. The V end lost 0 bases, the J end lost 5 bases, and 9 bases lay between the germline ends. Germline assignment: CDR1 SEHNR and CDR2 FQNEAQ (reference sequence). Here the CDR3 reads CASSLAGAVDTQYF. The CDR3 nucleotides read TGTGCCAGCAGCTTAGCGGGAGCTGTAGATACGCAGTATTTT.

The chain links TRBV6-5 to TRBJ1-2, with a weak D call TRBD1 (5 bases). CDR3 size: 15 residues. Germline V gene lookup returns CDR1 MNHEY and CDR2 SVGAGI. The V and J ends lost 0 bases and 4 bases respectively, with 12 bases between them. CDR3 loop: CASSYSGAYSYGYTF. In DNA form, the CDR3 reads TGTGCCAGCAGTTACTCTGGGGCCTACAGCTATGGCTACACCTTC.

This CDR3 reads CASSPRRLAGPGELFF. The CDR3 coding sequence is TGTGCCAGCTCGCCCCGGAGACTAGCGGGCCCCGGGGAGCTGTTTTTT. This chain uses TRBV18 with TRBJ2-2, with 10 bases lining up with TRBD2. Germline-derived CDR1 and CDR2 are KGHSH and LQKENI. This CDR3 contains 16 residues. With V trimmed by 6 bases and J by 6 bases, 10 bases remained unmatched.

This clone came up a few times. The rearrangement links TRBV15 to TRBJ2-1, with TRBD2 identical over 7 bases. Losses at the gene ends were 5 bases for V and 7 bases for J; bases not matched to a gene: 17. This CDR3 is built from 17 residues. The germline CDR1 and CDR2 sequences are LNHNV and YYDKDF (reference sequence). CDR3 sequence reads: CATSLGAGYANPNEQFF. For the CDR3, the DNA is TGTGCCACCAGCCTGGGAGCGGGGTATGCCAATCCAAATGAGCAGTTCTTC.

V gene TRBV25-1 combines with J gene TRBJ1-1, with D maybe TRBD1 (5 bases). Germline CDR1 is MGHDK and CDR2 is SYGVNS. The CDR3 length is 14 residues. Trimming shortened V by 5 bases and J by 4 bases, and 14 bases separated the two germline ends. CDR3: CASSPSRGGTEAFF. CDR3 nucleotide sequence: TGTGCCAGCAGTCCCTCCCGCGGGGGCACTGAAGCTTTCTTT.

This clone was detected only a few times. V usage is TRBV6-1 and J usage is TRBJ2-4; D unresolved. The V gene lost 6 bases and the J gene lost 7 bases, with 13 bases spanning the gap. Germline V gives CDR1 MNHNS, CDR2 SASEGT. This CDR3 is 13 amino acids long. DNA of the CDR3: TGTGCCAGCAGCGCGAGCGCCGGCAACATTCAGTACTTC. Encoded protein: CASSASAGNIQYF.

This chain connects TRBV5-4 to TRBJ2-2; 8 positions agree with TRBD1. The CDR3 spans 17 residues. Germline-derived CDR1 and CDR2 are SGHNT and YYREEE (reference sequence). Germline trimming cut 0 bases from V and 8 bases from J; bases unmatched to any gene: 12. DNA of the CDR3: TGTGCCAGCAGCTTGGGACCGAGACAGGGGCGAACAGGGGAGCTGTTTTTT. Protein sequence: CASSLGPRQGRTGELFF.

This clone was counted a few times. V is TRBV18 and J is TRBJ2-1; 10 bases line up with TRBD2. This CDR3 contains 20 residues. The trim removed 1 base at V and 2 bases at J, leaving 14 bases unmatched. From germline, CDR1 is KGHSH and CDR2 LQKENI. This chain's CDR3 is CASSPLASGGQSTTYNEQFF. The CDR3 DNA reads TGTGCCAGCTCACCACTTGCTAGCGGGGGCCAGTCCACTACCTACAATGAGCAGTTCTTC.

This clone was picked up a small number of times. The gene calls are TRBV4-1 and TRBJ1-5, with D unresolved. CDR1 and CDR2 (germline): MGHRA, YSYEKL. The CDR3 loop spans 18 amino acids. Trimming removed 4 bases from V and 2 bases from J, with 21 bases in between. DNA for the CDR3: TGCGCCAGCAGCCCGTTTTCGGGGAGGGTGCGCGGCAATCAGCCCCAGCATTTT. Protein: CASSPFSGRVRGNQPQHF.